The 21 T cell receptor beta chains presented below share a single source sample, sequenced in a study of blood T cell repertoires in COVID-19. TCRdb's table, derived via immunoSEQ multiplex PCR, lists solely in-frame clones and lacks some. Found here are 150,000 or so clones, around 85% of them singletons; the top ten hold approximately 1.2%. Sequences were obtained from peripheral blood. Receptors originate from a man aged 55 to 70 who had recovered from COVID-19.

The J gene is TRBJ2-1, the V gene TRBV6-6; 8 positions agree with TRBD2. V shed 5 bases and J 6 bases; nucleotides not matched to a gene: 6. The CDR3 runs to 14 residues. Germline V lookup: CDR1 MNHNY, CDR2 SVGAGI (reference sequence). For the CDR3, the DNA is TGTGCCAGCAGTGCCGGGACTAGAACCAATGAGCAGTTCTTC. As protein: CASSAGTRTNEQFF.

The CDR3 sequence is CASRGITLHF. The CDR3 DNA reads TGTGCCAGCAGGGGCATCACCCTCCACTTT. This chain joins TRBV6-5 and TRBJ1-6; D remains ambiguous. Trimming cost V 6 bases and J 14 bases, with 8 bases left between them. Germline values: CDR1 MNHEY, CDR2 SVGAGI. The CDR3 loop spans 10 amino acids.

The J gene is TRBJ2-3, the V gene TRBV6-6; 9 nucleotides agree with TRBD1. From germline, CDR1 is MNHNY and CDR2 SVGAGI (reference sequence). This CDR3 contains 16 residues. V shed 5 bases, J shed 6 bases, and the junction held 12 bases outside the gene matches. CDR3 nucleotide sequence: TGTGCCAGCAGTCGATTCAGGGACAGGGTACCCGATACGCAGTATTTT. Encoded protein: CASSRFRDRVPDTQYF.

The V call is TRBV9, the J call TRBJ1-3, with D possibly being TRBD1 (5 bases). The CDR3 has 16 residues. Germline V gene sequence: CDR1 SGDLS, CDR2 YYNGEE. V was clipped by 3 bases and J by 2 bases, with 15 bases between them. The CDR3 DNA follows: TGTGCCAGCAGCGGGTATGACAGTACTCCTGGAAACACCATATATTTT. It translates to CASSGYDSTPGNTIYF.

The chain is built from TRBV7-2 and TRBJ2-2; D might be TRBD1 (6 bases). Germline CDR1 reads SGHTA; CDR2 reads FQGNSA. V lost 5 bases and J 0 bases, leaving 10 bases between the germline ends. The CDR3 sequence is 15 residues long. The CDR3 region has the DNA TGTGCCAGCAGCCCCAGGGGATCGAACACCGGGGAGCTGTTTTTT. Translating gives CASSPRGSNTGELFF.

The chain is built from TRBV6-5 and TRBJ1-2, with D possibly being TRBD1 (5 bases). The germline V gene has CDR1 MNHEY and CDR2 SVGAGI. With 5 bases removed from V and 6 bases from J, the gap between germline ends came to 13 bases. The CDR3 has 13 residues. Here the CDR3 DNA reads TGTGCCAGCAGTCTTCGGGGGGACGATGGCTACACCTTC. Its protein product is CASSLRGDDGYTF.

The CDR3 DNA sequence: TGTGCCAGTAGTGAGAGAGCGAACACTGAAGCTTTCTTT. It yields the protein CASSERANTEAFF. The V call is TRBV19, the J call TRBJ1-1; D gene uncertain. This CDR3 region has 13 residues. Germline V lookup: CDR1 LNHDA, CDR2 SQIVND (reference sequence). V lost 5 bases and J lost 1, with 8 bases in between.

This chain uses TRBV4-3 with TRBJ1-1; possibly TRBD1 for D (6 bases). Germline loops: CDR1 LGHNA, CDR2 YSLEER. V was cut by 2 bases and J by 2 bases, with 12 bases left in between. This CDR3 spans 15 amino acids. CDR3 protein: CASSQPDRGNTEAFF. CDR3 sequence (DNA): TGCGCCAGCAGCCAACCGGACAGAGGCAACACTGAAGCTTTCTTT.

The CDR3 reads CASIMTSGGNTGELFF. In DNA form, the CDR3 reads TGTGCCAGCATCATGACTAGCGGGGGGAACACCGGGGAGCTGTTTTTT. The V call is TRBV5-5, the J call TRBJ2-2, with 12 bases identical to TRBD2. Germline V gene data show CDR1 as SGHKS and CDR2 as YYEKEE (reference sequence). The CDR3 contains 16 residues. Trimming removed 6 bases from V and 1 base from J; junction bases left unmatched: 4.

The CDR3 DNA reads as TGTGCCAGCAGCCACGGGGGGGACGGCAATGAGCAGTTCTTC. Protein: CASSHGGDGNEQFF. V and J are TRBV7-8 and TRBJ2-1, with 8 bases fitting TRBD2. V lost 5 bases to trimming and J lost 6 bases; unmatched junction nucleotides: 6. This CDR3 comprises 14 residues. Germline CDR1 is SGHVS and CDR2 is FQNEAQ.

CDR3 amino acids: CAISESDRGSSYEQYF. The CDR3 nucleotides are TGTGCCATCAGTGAGTCTGACAGGGGGAGCTCCTACGAGCAGTACTTC. This chain connects TRBV10-3 to TRBJ2-7; TRBD1 matches at 9 bases. CDR1 ENHRY and CDR2 SYGVKD come from the germline V gene. V shed 0 bases, J shed 0 bases, and the junction held 3 bases outside the gene matches. The CDR3 runs 16 residues.

V is TRBV5-1 and J is TRBJ2-2; possible D gene TRBD2, 5 bases. V was clipped by 0 bases and J by 2 bases, with 11 bases between them. The CDR3 totals 16 residues. Germline-derived CDR1 and CDR2 are SGHRS and YFSETQ. The CDR3 is CASSLGSSFNTGELFF. The CDR3 DNA reads as TGCGCCAGCAGCTTGGGTTCTAGCTTTAACACCGGGGAGCTGTTTTTT.

The chain is built from TRBV19 and TRBJ1-2, with D unclear. Germline V gene lookup returns CDR1 LNHDA and CDR2 SQIVND (reference sequence). The CDR3 is made up of 15 amino acids. V gave up 0 bases and J gave up 0 bases, with 8 bases separating them. The CDR3 coding sequence is TGTGCCAGTAGTATAGATATCTTTTCTAACTATGGCTACACCTTC. The encoded protein is CASSIDIFSNYGYTF. The whole variable domain, filled in from reference TRBV19 and TRBJ1-2, reads DGGITQSPKYLFRKEGQNVTLSCEQNLNHDAMYWYRQDPGQGLRLIYYSQIVNDFQKGDIAEGYSVSREKKESFPLTVTSAQKNPTAFYLCASSIDIFSNYGYTFGSGTRLTVV.

The chain carries TRBV28 and TRBJ2-6; 7 bases match TRBD2. CDR3 size: 18 residues. V gave up 7 bases and J gave up 1 base; unmatched junction bases: 13. Germline CDR1 is MDHEN and CDR2 is SYDVKM. The CDR3 DNA is TGTGCCAGCACCCCGGGGAGGGTCAAATCGTCTGGGGCCAACGTCCTGACTTTC. It is translated as CASTPGRVKSSGANVLTF.

The V gene is TRBV11-3, the J gene TRBJ2-2; TRBD1 matches at 12 bases. CDR1 and CDR2 from the germline V gene are SGHNT and YENEEA. Trimming took 5 bases from V and 3 from J; bases not matched to a gene: 7. The CDR3 spans 17 residues. The CDR3 DNA reads TGTGCCAGCAGCGGGGGACAGGGGGCTATGTACACCGGGGAGCTGTTTTTT. It is translated as CASSGGQGAMYTGELFF.

V usage is TRBV5-4 and J usage is TRBJ2-3; 9 nucleotides align to TRBD1. The CDR3 is 17 residues long. Germline V gives CDR1 SGHNT, CDR2 YYREEE (reference sequence). Losses at the gene ends were 5 bases for V and 3 bases for J; bases not matched to a gene: 13. The DNA of the CDR3 is TGTGCCAGCAGTCCTGGGGCTCCGGGACAGGGAACAGATACGCAGTATTTT. Amino acids: CASSPGAPGQGTDTQYF.

J is TRBJ2-6 and V is TRBV7-3, with D hard to call. Germline values: CDR1 SGHTA, CDR2 FQGTGA. The CDR3 consists of 14 residues. The ends were cut back, 8 bases at V and 0 bases at J, with 8 bases in the middle. The CDR3 reads CASGLSSGANVLTF. The CDR3 nucleotides are TGTGCCAGCGGGCTGAGCTCTGGGGCCAACGTCCTGACTTTC. The full variable domain, its missing parts supplied by reference TRBV7-3 and TRBJ2-6, is GAGVSQTPSNKVTEKGKYVELRCDPISGHTALYWYRQSLGQGPEFLIYFQGTGAADDSGLPNDRFFAVRPEGSVSTLKIQRTERGDSAVYLCASGLSSGANVLTFGAGSRLTVL.

The chain combines TRBV12-3 or TRBV12-4 with TRBJ1-1, with unresolved D. The CDR3 loop spans 11 amino acids. Trimming left V 5 bases short and J 10 bases short, with 11 bases between. The CDR3 loop is CASSLNLVAFF. Here the CDR3 DNA reads TGTGCCAGCAGTCTAAATCTTGTAGCTTTCTTT.

This chain links TRBV18 with TRBJ1-5; 9 bases are a match to TRBD1. Germline CDR1 KGHSH, CDR2 LQKENI. This CDR3 has 16 amino acids. Trimming at V came to 5 bases and at J to 2 bases, leaving 7 bases not matched to a gene. CDR3 residues: CASSKQGASGNQPQHF. The CDR3 bases are TGTGCCAGCTCAAAACAGGGGGCGAGCGGCAATCAGCCCCAGCATTTT.

This clone was recorded only once. This chain uses TRBV15 with TRBJ1-5, with 9 bases aligning to TRBD1. Per the germline V gene, CDR1 is LNHNV and CDR2 is YYDKDF (reference sequence). The CDR3 spans 16 residues. Trimming removed 0 bases from V and 9 bases from J; junction bases left unmatched: 9. The CDR3 protein is CATSRETGGQDPPQHF. CDR3 in DNA: TGTGCCACCAGCAGAGAGACAGGGGGGCAAGATCCGCCCCAGCATTTT.

The CDR3 bases are TGTGCCAGCGGAGCCCTACACTACAATGGCTACACCTTC. Its protein is CASGALHYNGYTF. V and J are TRBV3-1 (or the pseudogene TRBV3-2) and TRBJ1-2; no definite D call. V dropped 8 bases and J dropped 6 bases, with 16 bases sitting between them. Germline V CDR1 and CDR2: LGHDT, YNNKEL (reference sequence). The CDR3 covers 13 residues.